The sample holds one count of the clone carrying this TCR beta chain. The antigen remains undetermined. Once extracted for a subset, genomic DNA was divided evenly among several immunoSEQ plates. The table came from immunoSEQ multiplex PCR; TCRdb's copy has only in-frame clones and leaves some out. The table has roughly 320,000 clones, roughly 84% seen once. J gave up 0 bases and V 4 bases, and 5 bases lay outside the gene matches. Per the germline V gene, CDR1 is MGHRA and CDR2 is YSYEKL. CDR3 length: 15 residues. This sample is part of a study of shared clonotypes between healthy human individuals. Overall study: The donor pool was made up of a couple of women and three men aged 18 to 49.

Study findings and constraints: Compared with clonotypes that all four donors shared, non-shared clonotypes had lower generation probabilities. Naive subsets generally had larger estimated richness than memory subsets.

This rearrangement joins TRBV4-1 to TRBJ2-7; 8 nucleotides agree with TRBD2. Sequencing was performed on memory CD8+ T cells sorted from blood. The subset here: CD45RO+ cells pooled with CCR7-negative TemRA cells. This sequence was found in a man aged 18 to 29 in good health. This chain's CDR3 is CASSLTSDTSYEQYF. The CDR3 DNA is TGCGCCAGCAGCCTGACTAGCGACACCTCCTACGAGCAGTACTTC.